The T cell receptor (beta chain) under discussion was sequenced for a study of blood T cell repertoires in COVID-19. Study details: COVID-19 samples from acute and convalescent phases originated in the United States, Italy and Spain. T cells, B-cell-depleted T cells, or PBMCs supplied cDNA or gDNA.

Original data processing: Reference gene primers were amplified, and this amplification served to estimate nucleated cell counts. Using immunoSEQ multiplex PCR, the repertoire was profiled, and TCRdb retains in-frame clones only, with some absent. D and trimming come from the DNA, and the V and J calls and clone size come from that table. The sample consists of 60,000 to 75,000 clones, around 86% of them appearing once. This CDR3 region has 16 residues. CDR1 and CDR2 from the germline V gene are SGHNT and YENEEA. Trimming removed 0 bases at V and 1 base at J, with 10 bases between. This receptor was obtained from a man aged 50-59 years with active COVID-19. The sequencing input was peripheral blood. The V and J genes are TRBV11-3 and TRBJ1-3, with D unclear. The DNA of the CDR3 is TGTGCCAGCAGCTTAGAGGCAGGCCGATCTGGAAACACCATATATTTT. Its protein product is CASSLEAGRSGNTIYF.